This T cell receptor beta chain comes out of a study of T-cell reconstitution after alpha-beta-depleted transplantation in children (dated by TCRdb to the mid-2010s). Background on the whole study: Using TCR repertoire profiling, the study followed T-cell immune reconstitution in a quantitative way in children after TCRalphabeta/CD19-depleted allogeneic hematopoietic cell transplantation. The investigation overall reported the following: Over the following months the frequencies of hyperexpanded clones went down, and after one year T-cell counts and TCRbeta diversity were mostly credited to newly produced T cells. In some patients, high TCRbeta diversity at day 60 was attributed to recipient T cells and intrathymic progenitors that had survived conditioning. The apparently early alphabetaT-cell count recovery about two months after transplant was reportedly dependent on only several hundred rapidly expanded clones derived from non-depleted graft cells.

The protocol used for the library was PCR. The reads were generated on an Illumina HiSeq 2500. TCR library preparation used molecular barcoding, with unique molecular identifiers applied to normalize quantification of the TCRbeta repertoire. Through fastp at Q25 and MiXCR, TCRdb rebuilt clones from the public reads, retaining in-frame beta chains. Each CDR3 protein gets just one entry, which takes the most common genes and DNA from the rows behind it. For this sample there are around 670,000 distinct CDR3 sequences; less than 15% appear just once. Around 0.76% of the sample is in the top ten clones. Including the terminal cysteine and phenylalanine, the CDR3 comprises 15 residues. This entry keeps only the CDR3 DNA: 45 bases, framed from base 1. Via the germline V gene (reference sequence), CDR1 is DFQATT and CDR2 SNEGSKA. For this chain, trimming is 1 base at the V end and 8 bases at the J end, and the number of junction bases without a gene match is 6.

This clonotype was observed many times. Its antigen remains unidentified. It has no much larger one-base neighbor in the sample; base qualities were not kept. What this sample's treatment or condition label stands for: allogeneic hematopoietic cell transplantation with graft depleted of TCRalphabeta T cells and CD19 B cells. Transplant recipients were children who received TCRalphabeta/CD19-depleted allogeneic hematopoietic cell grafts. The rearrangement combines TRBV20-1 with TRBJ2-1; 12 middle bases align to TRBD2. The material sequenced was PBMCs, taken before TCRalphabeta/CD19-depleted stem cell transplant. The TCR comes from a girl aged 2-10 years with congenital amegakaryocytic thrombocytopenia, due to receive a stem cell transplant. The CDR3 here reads CSARGLAGVIDEQFF. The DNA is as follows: TGCAGTGCTAGAGGACTAGCGGGAGTCATCGATGAGCAGTTCTTC.